This is a list of T cell receptor beta chains from one sample in a study of response to subunit inactivated influenza vaccine. A single record per CDR3 protein comes from TCRdb applying MiXCR to the RT-PCR reads. The data show fewer than 700,000 distinct CDR3 sequences, with roughly 13% seen just once and less than 15% held by the top ten. This material consisted of PBMCs from blood, taken roughly 47 days after vaccination. Receptors originate from a man aged 45-60 years who received an inactivated influenza vaccine. Both conserved end residues are part of each CDR3. The order of the fields is V gene, D gene, clone size, J gene, CDR3 protein, CDR3 DNA. D genes are given only for firm matches. Clone sizes are given selectively: once, few, many, or a class where the clone is expanded.

v_call: TRBV13
d_call: -
clone_size: -
j_call: TRBJ2-7
cdr3_aa: CASSPTGQGIYEQYF
cdr3_nt: TGTGCCAGCAGCCCAACCGGTCAGGGGATCTACGAGCAGTACTTC

v_call: TRBV3-1
d_call: -
clone_size: -
j_call: TRBJ2-5
cdr3_aa: CASSPKWASRETQYF
cdr3_nt: TGTGCCAGCAGCCCGAAGTGGGCTAGCAGGGAGACCCAGTACTTC

v_call: TRBV29-1
d_call: -
clone_size: few
j_call: TRBJ1-2
cdr3_aa: CSVDRGYGYTF
cdr3_nt: TGCAGCGTTGACCGGGGGTACGGCTACACCTTC

v_call: TRBV4-3
d_call: TRBD2
clone_size: few
j_call: TRBJ2-2
cdr3_aa: CASSRRLASGELFF
cdr3_nt: TGCGCCAGCAGCCGCAGACTAGCCTCCGGGGAGCTGTTTTTT

v_call: TRBV6-6
d_call: TRBD1
clone_size: few
j_call: TRBJ2-7
cdr3_aa: CASSPGTGNEQYF
cdr3_nt: TGTGCCAGCAGTCCCGGGACAGGGAACGAGCAGTACTTC

v_call: TRBV7-9
d_call: TRBD1
clone_size: -
j_call: TRBJ2-6
cdr3_aa: CASSSDRVSGANVLTF
cdr3_nt: TGTGCCAGCAGCTCGGACAGGGTGTCTGGGGCCAACGTCCTGACTTTC

v_call: TRBV6-5
d_call: TRBD1
clone_size: few
j_call: TRBJ2-7
cdr3_aa: CASSYSRFGRTGNTYEQYF
cdr3_nt: TGTGCCAGCAGTTACTCGAGGTTTGGGAGGACAGGGAATACCTACGAGCAGTACTTC

v_call: TRBV12-3/TRBV12-4
d_call: -
clone_size: few
j_call: TRBJ1-3
cdr3_aa: CASSPWELSGNTIYF
cdr3_nt: TGTGCCAGCAGTCCCTGGGAGCTCTCTGGAAACACCATATATTTT

v_call: TRBV5-6
d_call: TRBD1
clone_size: many
j_call: TRBJ1-1
cdr3_aa: CASTRGQGLNTEAFF
cdr3_nt: TGTGCCAGCACCCGGGGACAGGGCCTGAACACTGAAGCTTTCTTT

v_call: TRBV20-1
d_call: -
clone_size: once
j_call: TRBJ2-7
cdr3_aa: CCARDLRARSSYEQYF
cdr3_nt: TGCTGCGCTAGAGATCTTCGCGCCCGATCCTCCTACGAGCAGTACTTC

v_call: TRBV20-1
d_call: -
clone_size: many
j_call: TRBJ1-1
cdr3_aa: CSARAGTEAFF
cdr3_nt: TGCAGTGCTAGAGCAGGGACTGAAGCTTTCTTT

v_call: TRBV7-8
d_call: -
clone_size: -
j_call: TRBJ1-4
cdr3_aa: CASSSNRAPNEKLFF
cdr3_nt: TGTGCCAGCAGCTCAAACAGGGCGCCTAATGAAAAACTGTTTTTT

v_call: TRBV4-2
d_call: -
clone_size: few
j_call: TRBJ2-4
cdr3_aa: CASSQDYQGGMNIQYF
cdr3_nt: TGTGCCAGCAGCCAAGATTATCAAGGGGGGATGAACATTCAGTACTTC

v_call: TRBV29-1
d_call: TRBD2
clone_size: many
j_call: TRBJ2-5
cdr3_aa: CSARKGTSGETQYF
cdr3_nt: TGCAGCGCCCGAAAGGGGACTAGCGGAGAGACCCAGTACTTC

v_call: TRBV11-2
d_call: TRBD1
clone_size: few
j_call: TRBJ2-1
cdr3_aa: CASSPGQGNYNEQFF
cdr3_nt: TGTGCCAGCAGCCCGGGACAGGGGAACTACAATGAGCAGTTCTTC

v_call: TRBV5-1
d_call: -
clone_size: few
j_call: TRBJ2-4
cdr3_aa: CASSYDRDGKYF
cdr3_nt: TGCGCCAGCAGCTATGACCGGGACGGGAAGTACTTC

v_call: TRBV30
d_call: -
clone_size: -
j_call: TRBJ2-7
cdr3_aa: CACFSRHREQYF
cdr3_nt: TGTGCCTGTTTCTCCCGCCACAGAGAGCAGTACTTC

v_call: TRBV9
d_call: -
clone_size: few
j_call: TRBJ2-7
cdr3_aa: CASSRTGGPSSYEQYF
cdr3_nt: TGTGCCAGCAGCAGAACCGGAGGGCCGAGCTCCTACGAGCAGTACTTC

v_call: TRBV11-1
d_call: -
clone_size: few
j_call: TRBJ2-1
cdr3_aa: CASSPLPTISGKRASEQFF
cdr3_nt: TGTGCCAGCAGCCCACTACCTACGATCTCAGGGAAAAGGGCGAGTGAGCAGTTCTTC

v_call: TRBV12-3/TRBV12-4
d_call: TRBD2
clone_size: few
j_call: TRBJ2-1
cdr3_aa: CASSPSASGVINNEQFF
cdr3_nt: TGTGCCAGCAGTCCCAGCGCTAGCGGAGTTATAAACAATGAGCAGTTCTTC

v_call: TRBV2
d_call: -
clone_size: few
j_call: TRBJ2-6
cdr3_aa: CASSVGPYVLTF
cdr3_nt: TGTGCCAGCAGCGTCGGACCGTACGTCCTGACTTTC

v_call: TRBV12-3/TRBV12-4
d_call: -
clone_size: many
j_call: TRBJ2-1
cdr3_aa: CASSLSRRNEQFF
cdr3_nt: TGTGCCAGCAGTTTATCTAGGCGGAATGAGCAGTTCTTC

v_call: TRBV3-1
d_call: TRBD1
clone_size: few
j_call: TRBJ1-2
cdr3_aa: CASSPTTGGHGYTF
cdr3_nt: TGTGCCAGCAGCCCGACCACAGGGGGCCATGGCTACACCTTC

v_call: TRBV20-1
d_call: -
clone_size: -
j_call: TRBJ2-3
cdr3_aa: CSATWKGGRDTQYF
cdr3_nt: TGCAGTGCTACTTGGAAGGGAGGTAGAGATACGCAGTATTTT

v_call: TRBV19
d_call: -
clone_size: -
j_call: TRBJ1-2
cdr3_aa: CASRGAAVGYTF
cdr3_nt: TGTGCCAGTAGAGGGGCGGCGGTCGGCTACACCTTC

v_call: TRBV20-1
d_call: TRBD1
clone_size: few
j_call: TRBJ1-4
cdr3_aa: CSASQTGGREKLFF
cdr3_nt: TGCAGTGCTAGTCAGACAGGGGGAAGGGAAAAACTGTTTTTT

v_call: TRBV27
d_call: TRBD2
clone_size: few
j_call: TRBJ2-1
cdr3_aa: CASRGSGMSSYNEQFF
cdr3_nt: TGTGCCAGCAGAGGTAGCGGGATGAGCTCCTACAATGAGCAGTTCTTC

v_call: TRBV20-1
d_call: -
clone_size: -
j_call: TRBJ2-6
cdr3_aa: CSASRPGRLGRANVLTF
cdr3_nt: TGCAGTGCTAGCCGACCGGGGCGCCTCGGTAGGGCCAACGTCCTGACTTTC

v_call: TRBV5-1
d_call: -
clone_size: -
j_call: TRBJ2-5
cdr3_aa: CASSLGAGPRETQYF
cdr3_nt: TGCGCCAGCAGCTTGGGTGCCGGGCCCCGAGAGACCCAGTACTTC

v_call: TRBV20-1
d_call: -
clone_size: -
j_call: TRBJ2-4
cdr3_aa: CSASNPFRVAKNIQYF
cdr3_nt: TGCAGTGCTAGCAACCCGTTTCGGGTAGCCAAAAACATTCAGTACTTC

v_call: TRBV20-1
d_call: -
clone_size: -
j_call: TRBJ2-7
cdr3_aa: CSATAASGGEQYF
cdr3_nt: TGCAGTGCTACGGCCGCTTCAGGTGGTGAGCAGTACTTC

v_call: TRBV7-9
d_call: TRBD1
clone_size: many
j_call: TRBJ2-5
cdr3_aa: CASSSGQGGGETQYF
cdr3_nt: TGTGCCAGCAGCTCGGGACAGGGGGGCGGAGAGACCCAGTACTTC

v_call: TRBV15
d_call: TRBD2
clone_size: -
j_call: TRBJ2-3
cdr3_aa: CATSRGSAWGAGGITDTQYF
cdr3_nt: TGTGCCACCAGCAGAGGGTCGGCCTGGGGCGCGGGAGGGATCACAGATACGCAGTATTTT

v_call: TRBV6-5
d_call: -
clone_size: -
j_call: TRBJ2-1
cdr3_aa: CASSYGSGGYNEQFF
cdr3_nt: TGTGCCAGCAGTTACGGGTCAGGAGGGTACAATGAGCAGTTCTTC

v_call: TRBV6-2/TRBV6-3
d_call: TRBD2
clone_size: -
j_call: TRBJ2-6
cdr3_aa: CASSYSTSGMDSGANVLTF
cdr3_nt: TGTGCCAGCAGTTATAGTACTAGCGGGATGGACTCTGGGGCCAACGTCCTGACTTTC

v_call: TRBV5-1
d_call: -
clone_size: few
j_call: TRBJ1-1
cdr3_aa: CASSLEQLNTEAFF
cdr3_nt: TGCGCCAGCAGCTTGGAGCAGCTGAACACTGAAGCTTTCTTT

v_call: TRBV20-1
d_call: -
clone_size: many
j_call: TRBJ2-1
cdr3_aa: CSARDLAWTDYNEQFF
cdr3_nt: TGCAGTGCTAGAGATCTTGCGTGGACCGACTACAATGAGCAGTTCTTC

v_call: TRBV18
d_call: -
clone_size: -
j_call: TRBJ2-7
cdr3_aa: CASSPRDSHEQYF
cdr3_nt: TGTGCCAGCTCACCACGGGACTCCCACGAGCAGTACTTC

v_call: TRBV11-2
d_call: -
clone_size: -
j_call: TRBJ1-1
cdr3_aa: CASSLVTWGDGTEAFF
cdr3_nt: TGTGCCAGCAGCTTAGTGACGTGGGGGGATGGCACTGAAGCTTTCTTT

v_call: TRBV24-1
d_call: TRBD1
clone_size: -
j_call: TRBJ1-2
cdr3_aa: CATSDSGQGNYASSRDGYTF
cdr3_nt: TGTGCCACCAGTGATTCGGGACAGGGAAACTACGCATCGTCAAGGGATGGCTACACCTTC